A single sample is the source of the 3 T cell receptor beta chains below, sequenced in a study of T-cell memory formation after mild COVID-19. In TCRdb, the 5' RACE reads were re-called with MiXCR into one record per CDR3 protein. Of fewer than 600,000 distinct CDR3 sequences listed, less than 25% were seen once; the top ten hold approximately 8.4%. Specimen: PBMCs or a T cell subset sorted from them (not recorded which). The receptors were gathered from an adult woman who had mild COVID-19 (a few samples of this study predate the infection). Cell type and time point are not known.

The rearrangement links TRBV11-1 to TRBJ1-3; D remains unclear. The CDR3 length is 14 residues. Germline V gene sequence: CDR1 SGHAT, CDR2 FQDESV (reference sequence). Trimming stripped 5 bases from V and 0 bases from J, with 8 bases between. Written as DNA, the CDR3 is TGTGCCAGCAGCCGCACGAACTCTGGAAACACCATATATTTT. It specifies CASSRTNSGNTIYF.

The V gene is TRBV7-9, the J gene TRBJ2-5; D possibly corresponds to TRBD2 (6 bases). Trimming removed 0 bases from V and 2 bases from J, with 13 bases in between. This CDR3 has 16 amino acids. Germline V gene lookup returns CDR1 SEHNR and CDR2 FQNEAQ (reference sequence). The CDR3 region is CASSLAAWGEQETQYF. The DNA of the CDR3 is TGTGCCAGCAGCTTAGCAGCGTGGGGGGAACAAGAGACCCAGTACTTC.

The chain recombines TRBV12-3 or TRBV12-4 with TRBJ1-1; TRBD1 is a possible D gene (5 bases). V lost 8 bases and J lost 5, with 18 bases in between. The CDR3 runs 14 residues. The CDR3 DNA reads TGTGCCAGCCCCTTAGGGGAATCGATGACTGAAGCTTTCTTT. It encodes CASPLGESMTEAFF.